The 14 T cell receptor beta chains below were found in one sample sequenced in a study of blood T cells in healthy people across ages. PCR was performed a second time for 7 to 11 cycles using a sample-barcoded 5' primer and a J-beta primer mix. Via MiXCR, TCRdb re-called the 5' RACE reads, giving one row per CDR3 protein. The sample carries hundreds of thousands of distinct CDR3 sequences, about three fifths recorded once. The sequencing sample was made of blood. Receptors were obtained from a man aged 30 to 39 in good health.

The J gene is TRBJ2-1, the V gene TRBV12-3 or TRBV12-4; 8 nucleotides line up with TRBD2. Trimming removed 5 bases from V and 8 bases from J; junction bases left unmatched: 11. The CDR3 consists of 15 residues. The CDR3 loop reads CASSARGGRFYEQFF. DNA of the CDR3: TGTGCCAGCAGTGCCCGGGGGGGCCGATTCTATGAGCAGTTCTTC.

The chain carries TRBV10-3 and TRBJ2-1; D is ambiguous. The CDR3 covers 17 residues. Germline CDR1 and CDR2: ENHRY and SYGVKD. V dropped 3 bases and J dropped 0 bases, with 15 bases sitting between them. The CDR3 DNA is TGTGCCATCAGTGACCCACTGGTACCGAGCTCCTACAATGAGCAGTTCTTC. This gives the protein CAISDPLVPSSYNEQFF.

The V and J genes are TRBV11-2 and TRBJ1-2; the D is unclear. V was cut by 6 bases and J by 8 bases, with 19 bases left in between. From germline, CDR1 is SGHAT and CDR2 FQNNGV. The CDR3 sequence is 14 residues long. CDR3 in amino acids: CASRPTVEAAGYTF. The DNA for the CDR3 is TGTGCCAGCAGACCGACCGTGGAGGCGGCGGGCTACACCTTC.

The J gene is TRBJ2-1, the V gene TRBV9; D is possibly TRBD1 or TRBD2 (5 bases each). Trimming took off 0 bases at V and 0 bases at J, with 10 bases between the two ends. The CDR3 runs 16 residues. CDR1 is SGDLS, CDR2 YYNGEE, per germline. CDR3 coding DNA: TGTGCCAGCAGCGTAGACGGGGCCAGCTCCTACAATGAGCAGTTCTTC. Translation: CASSVDGASSYNEQFF.

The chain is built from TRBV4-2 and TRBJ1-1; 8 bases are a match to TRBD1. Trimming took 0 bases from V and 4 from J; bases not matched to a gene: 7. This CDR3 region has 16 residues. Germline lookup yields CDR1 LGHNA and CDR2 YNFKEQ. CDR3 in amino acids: CASSQDFSDRGTEAFF. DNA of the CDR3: TGTGCCAGCAGCCAAGATTTCTCCGACAGGGGCACTGAAGCTTTCTTT.

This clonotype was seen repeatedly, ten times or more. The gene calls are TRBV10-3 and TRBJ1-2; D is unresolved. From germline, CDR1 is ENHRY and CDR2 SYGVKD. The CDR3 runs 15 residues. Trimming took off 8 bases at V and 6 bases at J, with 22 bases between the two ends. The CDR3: CAIRQEATPINGYTF. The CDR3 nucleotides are TGTGCCATCCGGCAGGAGGCAACTCCTATTAATGGCTACACCTTC.

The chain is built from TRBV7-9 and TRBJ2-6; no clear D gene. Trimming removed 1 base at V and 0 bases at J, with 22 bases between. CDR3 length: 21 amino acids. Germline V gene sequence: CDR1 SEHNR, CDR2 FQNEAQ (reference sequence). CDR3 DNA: TGTGCCAGCAGCTTAGAAGGTCGCGTGGGCAGGTTGATCTCTGGGGCCAACGTCCTGACTTTC. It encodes CASSLEGRVGRLISGANVLTF.

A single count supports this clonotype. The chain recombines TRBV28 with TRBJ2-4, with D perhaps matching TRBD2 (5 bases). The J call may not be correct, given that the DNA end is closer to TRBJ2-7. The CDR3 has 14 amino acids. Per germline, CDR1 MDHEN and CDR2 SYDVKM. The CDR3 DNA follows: TGTGCCAGCAGTTTTTATCAGCGGCACTACGAGCAGTACTTC. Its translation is CASSFYQRHYEQYF.

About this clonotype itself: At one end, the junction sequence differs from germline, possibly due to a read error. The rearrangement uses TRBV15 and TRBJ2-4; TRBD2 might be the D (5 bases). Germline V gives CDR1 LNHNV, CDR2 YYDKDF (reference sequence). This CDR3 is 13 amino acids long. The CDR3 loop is CATTGVAKNIQYF. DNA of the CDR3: TGTGCAACCACCGGGGTAGCCAAAAACATTCAGTACTTC.

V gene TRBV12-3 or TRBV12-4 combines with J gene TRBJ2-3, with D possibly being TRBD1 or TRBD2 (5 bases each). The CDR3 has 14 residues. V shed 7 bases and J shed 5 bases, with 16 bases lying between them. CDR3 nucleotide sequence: TGTGCCAGCACCTTCCCCGGGACGGAAGATACGCAGTATTTT. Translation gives CASTFPGTEDTQYF.

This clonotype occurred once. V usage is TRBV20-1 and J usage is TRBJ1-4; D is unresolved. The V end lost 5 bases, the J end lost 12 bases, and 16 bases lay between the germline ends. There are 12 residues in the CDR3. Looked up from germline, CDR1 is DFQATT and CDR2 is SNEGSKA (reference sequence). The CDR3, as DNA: TGCAGTGCTTTTGGCAGTTATAGAGAACTGTTTTTT. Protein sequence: CSAFGSYRELFF.

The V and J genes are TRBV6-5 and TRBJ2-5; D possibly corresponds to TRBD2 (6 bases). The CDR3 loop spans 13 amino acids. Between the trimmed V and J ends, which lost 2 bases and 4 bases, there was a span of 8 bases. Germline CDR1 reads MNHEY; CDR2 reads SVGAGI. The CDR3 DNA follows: TGTGCCAGCAGTTACATCGGGGGAGAGACCCAGTACTTC. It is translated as CASSYIGGETQYF.

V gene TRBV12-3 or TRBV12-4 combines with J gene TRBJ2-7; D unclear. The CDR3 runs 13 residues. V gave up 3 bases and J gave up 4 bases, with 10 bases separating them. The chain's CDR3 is CASSFYRPYEQYF. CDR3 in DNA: TGTGCCAGCAGTTTTTACAGACCATACGAGCAGTACTTC.

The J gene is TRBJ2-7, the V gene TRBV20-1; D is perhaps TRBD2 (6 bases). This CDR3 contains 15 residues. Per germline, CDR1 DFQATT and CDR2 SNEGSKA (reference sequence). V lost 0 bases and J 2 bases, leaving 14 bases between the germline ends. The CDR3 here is CSARDSAGGTYEQYF. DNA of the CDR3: TGCAGTGCTAGAGATTCCGCCGGAGGGACCTACGAGCAGTACTTC.